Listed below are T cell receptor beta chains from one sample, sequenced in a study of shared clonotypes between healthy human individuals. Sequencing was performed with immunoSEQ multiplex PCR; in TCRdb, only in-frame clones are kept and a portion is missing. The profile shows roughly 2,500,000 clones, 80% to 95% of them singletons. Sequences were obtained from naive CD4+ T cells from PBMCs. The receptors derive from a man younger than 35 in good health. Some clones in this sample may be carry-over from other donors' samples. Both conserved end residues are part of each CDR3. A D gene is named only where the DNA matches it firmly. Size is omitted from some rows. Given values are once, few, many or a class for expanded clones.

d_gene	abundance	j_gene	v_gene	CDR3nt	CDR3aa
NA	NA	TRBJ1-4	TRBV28	TGTGCCACCTTGTCGGAGGCGGATGAAAAACTGTTTTTT	CATLSEADEKLFF
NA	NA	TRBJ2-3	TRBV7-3	TGTGCCAGCAGCATCGGGCCTGGGAATACGCAGTATTTT	CASSIGPGNTQYF
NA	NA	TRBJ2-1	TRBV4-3	TGCGCCAGCAGCCAACTTTTGTCTGGGAGCTCCTACAATGAGCAGTTCTTC	CASSQLLSGSSYNEQFF
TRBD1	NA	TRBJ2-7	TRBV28	TGTGCCAGCAGTTTTCCCATCGGGGGGACAGGGCTTTTTTCCTACGAGCAGTACTTC	CASSFPIGGTGLFSYEQYF
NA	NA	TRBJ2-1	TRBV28	TGTGCCAGCAGTTTAGTCCTGGGGGGAGAGTTGGAGCAGTTCTTC	CASSLVLGGELEQFF
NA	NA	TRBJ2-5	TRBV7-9	TGTGCCAGCAGCGCTTCCGGGACGGCGGAAGAGACCCAGTACTTC	CASSASGTAEETQYF
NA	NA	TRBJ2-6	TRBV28	TGTGCCAGCAGTCGTACGCATGGGGCCAACGTCCTGACTTTC	CASSRTHGANVLTF
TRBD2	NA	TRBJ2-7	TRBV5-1	TGCGCCAGCAGCCATAGGACTAGCGGGAGGGCCCCCTACGAGCAGTACTTC	CASSHRTSGRAPYEQYF
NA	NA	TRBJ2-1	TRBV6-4	TGTGCCAGCAGTCGGGGAGTCTCCTACAATGAGCAGTTCTTC	CASSRGVSYNEQFF
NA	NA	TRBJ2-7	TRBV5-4	TGTGCCAGCAGCCCTCCTAGCGCGAGCTCCTACGAGCAGTACTTC	CASSPPSASSYEQYF
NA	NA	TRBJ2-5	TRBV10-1	TGCGCCAGCAGCGACCCTCTCGGGACCCAGTACTTC	CASSDPLGTQYF
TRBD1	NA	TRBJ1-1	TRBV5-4	TGTGCCAGCAGCTTCGACAGGGCTTTGATCCCTGAAGCTTTCTTT	CASSFDRALIPEAFF
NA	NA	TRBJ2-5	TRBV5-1	TGCGCCAGCAGCTTGGAGGGGTTCGGGGAGACCCAGTACTTC	CASSLEGFGETQYF
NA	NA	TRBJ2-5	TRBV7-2	TGTGCCAGCAGCGGGGGCGGATCCGGAGAGACCCAGTACTTC	CASSGGGSGETQYF
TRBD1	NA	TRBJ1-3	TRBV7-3	TGTGCCAGCAGCCCAGGGGACAGCTCTGGAAACACCATATATTTT	CASSPGDSSGNTIYF
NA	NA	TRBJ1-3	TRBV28	TGTGCCAGCAGCCTGGGGGGGGCGAGGAACACCATATATTTT	CASSLGGARNTIYF
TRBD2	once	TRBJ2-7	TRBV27	TGTGCCAGCAGTCTCACCGGGACTAGCGGGGCTACCTACGAGCAGTACTTC	CASSLTGTSGATYEQYF
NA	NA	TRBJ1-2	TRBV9	TGTGCCACCCTCATCACCTATGGCTACACCTTC	CATLITYGYTF
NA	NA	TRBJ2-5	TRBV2	TGTGCCAGCGGCCGGGCTCAGACCCAGTACTTC	CASGRAQTQYF
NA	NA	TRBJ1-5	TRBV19	TGTGCCTCGATATCCCGGTGGTATAGCAATCAGCCCCAGCATTTT	CASISRWYSNQPQHF
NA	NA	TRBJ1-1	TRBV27	TGTGCCAGCAGTTTTCTGCACCAGAACACTGAAGCTTTCTTT	CASSFLHQNTEAFF
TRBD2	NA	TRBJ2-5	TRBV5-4	TGTGCCAGCGGAGGTAGCGGGAGGGCCTTGGAGACCCAGTACTTC	CASGGSGRALETQYF
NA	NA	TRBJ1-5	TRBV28	TGTGCCAGCCAGGAATCCAATCAGCCCCAGCATTTT	CASQESNQPQHF
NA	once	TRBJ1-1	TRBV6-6	TGTGCCAGCAGTTCGGTGCAGGGTTGGACTGAAGCTTTCTTT	CASSSVQGWTEAFF
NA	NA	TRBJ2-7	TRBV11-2	TGTGCCAGTCTTCCCCTAGCAGGACGGGTGGGGGAGCAGTACTTC	CASLPLAGRVGEQYF
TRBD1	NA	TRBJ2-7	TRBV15	TGTGCCACCAGCCGAGGAGGGACAGGGTCCTACGAGCAGTACTTC	CATSRGGTGSYEQYF
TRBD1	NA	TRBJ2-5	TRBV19	TGTGCCAGTAGCTCTACAGGGGCCCTACGGGAGACCCAGTACTTC	CASSSTGALRETQYF
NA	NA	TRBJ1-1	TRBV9	TGTGCCAGCAGCCTGGACCCGAACACTGAAGCTTTCTTT	CASSLDPNTEAFF
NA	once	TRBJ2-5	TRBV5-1	TGCGCCAGCAGACAGGGTTCACACCAAGAGACCCAGTACTTC	CASRQGSHQETQYF
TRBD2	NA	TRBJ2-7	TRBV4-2	TGTGCCAGCAGCCAGAAAGCGGGAAGCTCCTACGAGCAGTACTTC	CASSQKAGSSYEQYF
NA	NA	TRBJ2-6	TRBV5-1	TGCGCCAGCAGCTTGCAAAGGACTGGGGCCAACGTCCTGACTTTC	CASSLQRTGANVLTF